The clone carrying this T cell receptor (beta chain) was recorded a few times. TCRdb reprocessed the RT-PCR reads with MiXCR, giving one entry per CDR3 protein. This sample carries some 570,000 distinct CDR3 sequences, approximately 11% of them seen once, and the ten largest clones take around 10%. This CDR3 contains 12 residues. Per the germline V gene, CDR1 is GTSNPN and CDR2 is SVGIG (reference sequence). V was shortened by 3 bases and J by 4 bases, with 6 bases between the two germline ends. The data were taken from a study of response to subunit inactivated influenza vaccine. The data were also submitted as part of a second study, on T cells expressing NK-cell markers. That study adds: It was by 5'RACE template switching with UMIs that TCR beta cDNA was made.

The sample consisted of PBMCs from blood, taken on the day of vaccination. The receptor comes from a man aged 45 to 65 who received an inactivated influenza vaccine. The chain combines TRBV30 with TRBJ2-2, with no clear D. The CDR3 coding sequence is TGTGCCTGGAGGGCCGCCACCGGGGAGCTGTTTTTT. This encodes CAWRAATGELFF.